This T cell receptor beta chain was captured in a study of regulatory T cells in long-lasting Graves disease. As to time point: newly diagnosed GD, antithyroid drugs for less than 3 months. Extracted PBMC RNA gave rise to the TCR library. Building of the TCR beta libraries involved iRepertoire HTBI primers and Arm-PCR of CDR3 regions. TCRdb recomputed calls from the multiplex PCR reads with MiXCR, one row per CDR3 protein. The sample lists around 420,000 distinct CDR3 sequences; 14% to 15% were seen once. Trimming shortened V by 0 bases and J by 6 bases, and 13 bases separated the two germline ends. CDR1 and CDR2 from the germline V gene are SGDLS and YYNGEE. The CDR3 has 15 residues. This sample also appeared in a second study, on T cells in Graves' hyperthyroidism and ophthalmopathy. That report adds: Clinical symptoms, serum thyroxine and TRAb, thyroid ultrasound and orbital computed tomography were used for the diagnoses.

This chain links TRBV9 with TRBJ2-1; weak D call: TRBD2 (6 bases). The material sequenced was peripheral blood mononuclear cells (PBMCs), taken at new diagnosis, from a patient treated with antithyroid drugs. This TCR was recovered from a woman between 40 and 50 years old with Graves disease. The CDR3 region is CASSVELAGGNEQFF. The CDR3 DNA reads TGTGCCAGCAGCGTAGAACTAGCTGGGGGCAATGAGCAGTTCTTC.